The sequence of this T cell receptor (beta chain) was determined in a study of T cell clusters in autoimmune cytopenias. Study-wide points: Functional roles of the in silico T cell clusters still await experimental validation. Healthy donors had about 2.8-fold more exclusive TRB clusters than active autoimmune hepatitis patients.

From germline, CDR1 is MNHEY and CDR2 SVGAGI. CDR3 length equals 15 residues. With regard to this clonotype: Its antigen is currently unknown.

Each sample's input was 200 to 250 ng genomic DNA, 38,000 or so genome equivalents. Multiplex touch-down PCR amplified TRB using TRB-A and TRB-B pools in one tube. TCRdb re-called the multiplex PCR reads and catalogs CDR3 proteins one per entry, DNA excluded. The table lists several thousand distinct CDR3 sequences, with about 31% in the top ten. These data are also associated with another study on T cell repertoires in aging, cancer and after chemotherapy. That report notes: Median generation probability rose over the chemotherapy interval in each cancer cohort, suggesting rebound thymic output.

This clonotype originated in a human donor in good health. This sequence joins TRBV6-5 and TRBJ1-2. Sequenced: peripheral blood. The CDR3 sequence: CASRLSADSNYGYTF.